This T cell receptor (beta chain) was recorded in a study of T cells in localized non-small cell lung cancer. Study results and caveats: Among blood samples, higher T cell density accompanied longer overall survival. Heterogeneity is still possible, as just one tumor region was sequenced. The study found T cell clonality highest in uninvolved adjacent lung, above tumor.

To note about this clone: Its antigen is undetermined.

Trimming removed 6 bases from V and 4 bases from J, with 18 bases in between. This CDR3 comprises 15 residues. Germline CDR1 and CDR2: KGHSH and LQKENI. Sequenced by immunoSEQ multiplex PCR; TCRdb stores in-frame clones only, minus some. The sample shows about 36,000 clones, roughly 85% of them seen only once. The sequenced sample was peripheral blood, obtained before any cancer treatment. The chain links TRBV18 to TRBJ1-1; D is possibly TRBD1 (6 bases). This receptor was obtained from a woman between 35 and 70 years old with stage I lung adenocarcinoma. The CDR3 nucleotides are TGTGCCAGCTCCCCGTTCGGGGACAACCCCACTGAAGCTTTCTTT. Residues: CASSPFGDNPTEAFF.